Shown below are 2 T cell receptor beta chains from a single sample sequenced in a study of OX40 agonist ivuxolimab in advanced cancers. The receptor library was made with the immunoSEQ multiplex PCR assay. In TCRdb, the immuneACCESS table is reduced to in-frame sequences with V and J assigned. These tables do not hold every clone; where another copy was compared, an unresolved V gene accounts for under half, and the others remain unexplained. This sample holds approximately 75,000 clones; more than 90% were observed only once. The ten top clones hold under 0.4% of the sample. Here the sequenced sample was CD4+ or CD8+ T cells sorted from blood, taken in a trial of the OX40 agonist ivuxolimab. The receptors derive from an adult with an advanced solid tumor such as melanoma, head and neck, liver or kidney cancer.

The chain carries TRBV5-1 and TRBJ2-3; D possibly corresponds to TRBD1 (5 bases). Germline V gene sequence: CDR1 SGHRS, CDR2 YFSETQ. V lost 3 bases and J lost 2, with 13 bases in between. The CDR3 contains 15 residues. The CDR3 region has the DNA TGCGCCAGCAGCTCCCTGACAGATATCACAGATACGCAGTATTTT. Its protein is CASSSLTDITDTQYF. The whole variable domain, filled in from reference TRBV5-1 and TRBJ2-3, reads KAGVTQTPRYLIKTRGQQVTLSCSPISGHRSVSWYQQTPGQGLQFLFEYFSETQRNKGNFPGRFSGRQFSNSRSEMNVSTLELGDSALYLCASSSLTDITDTQYFGPGTRLTVL.

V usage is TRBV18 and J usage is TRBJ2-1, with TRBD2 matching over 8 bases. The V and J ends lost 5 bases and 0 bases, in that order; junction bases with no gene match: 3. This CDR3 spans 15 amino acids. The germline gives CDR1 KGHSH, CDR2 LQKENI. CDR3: CASSTTSDSYNEQFF. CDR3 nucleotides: TGTGCCAGCTCAACGACTAGCGACTCCTACAATGAGCAGTTCTTC.